Presented here are 15 T cell receptor beta chains from one specimen sequenced in a study of blood T cell repertoires in COVID-19. Clones were read by immunoSEQ multiplex PCR, and TCRdb kept only the in-frame ones, dropping some. Of 100,000 to 150,000 clones listed, roughly nine tenths are singletons. Sequencing used peripheral blood. These receptors all come from a man aged 65 to 85 who had recovered from COVID-19.

This clone has only one observation. The gene calls are TRBV24-1 and TRBJ2-2; D might be TRBD2 (6 bases). Trimming stripped 1 base from V and 0 bases from J, with 11 bases between. This CDR3 has 17 residues. Germline values: CDR1 KGHDR, CDR2 SFDVKD. CDR3: CATSDFPGSANTGELFF. DNA for the CDR3: TGTGCCACCAGTGATTTCCCCGGGAGCGCGAACACCGGGGAGCTGTTTTTT.

The genes are TRBV24-1 and TRBJ2-6; 9 bases map to TRBD1. The germline V gene encodes CDR1 KGHDR and CDR2 SFDVKD. The J segment lost 0 bases and the V segment lost 3 bases, leaving 5 bases of the junction unmatched. This CDR3 is 18 amino acids long. The CDR3 sequence is CATSDPGQGPSGANVLTF. The CDR3, as DNA: TGTGCCACCAGTGATCCCGGACAGGGGCCCTCTGGGGCCAACGTCCTGACTTTC.

The rearrangement uses TRBV11-1 and TRBJ2-7; 7 nucleotides line up with TRBD1. The CDR3 extends over 14 amino acids. CDR1 SGHAT and CDR2 FQDESV come from the germline V gene (reference sequence). V trimming: 3 bases; J trimming: 7 bases; junction bases outside the gene matches: 9. The CDR3 loop reads CASSLGQPRKEQYF. CDR3 sequence (DNA): TGTGCCAGCAGCTTGGGACAGCCCAGGAAAGAGCAGTACTTC.

This chain uses TRBV28 with TRBJ2-1; D remains ambiguous. This CDR3 has 16 amino acids. Trimming took off 4 bases at V and 0 bases at J, with 13 bases between the two ends. Looked up from germline, CDR1 is MDHEN and CDR2 is SYDVKM. The CDR3 sequence: CASSSPRVSSYNEQFF. For the CDR3, the DNA is TGTGCCAGCAGTTCCCCCCGGGTTAGCTCCTACAATGAGCAGTTCTTC.

The J gene is TRBJ2-6, the V gene TRBV10-3, with TRBD2 matching 7 bases. The V gene's germline CDR1 is ENHRY and CDR2 SYGVKD. CDR3 length equals 15 residues. With 8 bases clipped from V and 2 bases from J, the junction kept 6 bases outside the gene matches. The CDR3: CAIGSGGPGANVLTF. The CDR3 DNA is TGTGCCATCGGTTCGGGGGGACCTGGGGCCAACGTCCTGACTTTC.

This sequence joins TRBV10-1 and TRBJ1-2, with D uncertain. V lost 2 bases and J lost 5, with 9 bases in between. This CDR3 comprises 13 residues. The V gene's germline CDR1 is WNHNN and CDR2 SYGVQD (reference sequence). The CDR3 here is CASSEEQHYGYTF. In DNA, the CDR3 is TGCGCCAGCAGTGAGGAACAGCATTATGGCTACACCTTC.

The chain is built from TRBV5-5 and TRBJ1-1; tentative D call: TRBD1 (5 bases). The CDR3 consists of 15 residues. Germline CDR1 reads SGHKS; CDR2 reads YYEKEE (reference sequence). Trimming took off 2 bases at V and 5 bases at J, with 16 bases between the two ends. CDR3 protein: CASSFGGGRGTEAFF. CDR3 nucleotide sequence: TGTGCCAGCAGCTTCGGCGGGGGACGAGGGACTGAAGCTTTCTTT.

The chain employs TRBV2 and TRBJ2-4; D perhaps matches TRBD1 (6 bases). CDR1 is SNHLY and CDR2 is FYNNEI in the germline V gene. V dropped 5 bases and J dropped 9 bases, with 20 bases sitting between them. The CDR3 is made up of 15 amino acids. The CDR3 coding sequence is TGTGCCAGCAGTTTGCACAGGGTCCAATCCAGCATTCAGTACTTC. It yields the protein CASSLHRVQSSIQYF. The variable domain in full, completed from reference TRBV2 and TRBJ2-4, reads EPEVTQTPSHQVTQMGQEVILRCVPISNHLYFYWYRQILGQKVEFLVSFYNNEISEKSEIFDDQFSVERPDGSNFTLKIRSTKLEDSAMYFCASSLHRVQSSIQYFGAGTRLSVL.

This chain joins TRBV5-1 and TRBJ1-1; D is possibly TRBD1 (5 bases). The CDR3 totals 16 residues. The V gene's germline CDR1 is SGHRS and CDR2 YFSETQ. V was clipped by 4 bases and J by 2 bases, with 18 bases between them. In DNA, the CDR3 is TGCGCCAGCAGCCTTTCCCTCAGGGTCCTAAACACTGAAGCTTTCTTT. Protein: CASSLSLRVLNTEAFF.

J is TRBJ1-4 and V is TRBV5-1; D gene uncertain. V dropped 3 bases and J dropped 8 bases, with 14 bases sitting between them. CDR1 and CDR2 from the germline V gene are SGHRS and YFSETQ. This CDR3 has 14 residues. As DNA, the CDR3 is TGCGCCAGCAGCTCTCTGAGGGATGGCGAAAAACTGTTTTTT. Translated: CASSSLRDGEKLFF.

A few counts support this clone. The V call is TRBV18, the J call TRBJ1-2; no clear D gene. V dropped 3 bases and J dropped 4 bases, with 15 bases sitting between them. Germline V gene data show CDR1 as KGHSH and CDR2 as LQKENI. The CDR3 contains 15 residues. The CDR3 region is CASSPRRDTSYGYTF. In DNA, the CDR3 is TGTGCCAGCTCACCCCGCCGGGATACTTCCTATGGCTACACCTTC. The complete variable domain, with remaining parts taken from reference TRBV18 and TRBJ1-2, reads NAGVMQNPRHLVRRRGQEARLRCSPMKGHSHVYWYRQLPEEGLKFMVYLQKENIIDESGMPKERFSAEFPKEGPSILRIQQVVRGDSAAYFCASSPRRDTSYGYTFGSGTRLTVV.

This clone is termed medium-sized (0.01 to 0.1%). Other nucleotide sequences from this sample produce the same CDR3. The gene calls are TRBV9 and TRBJ2-1; D possibly corresponds to TRBD1 (6 bases). The CDR3 has 13 residues. The V gene lost 3 bases and the J gene lost 6 bases, with 10 bases spanning the gap. Germline V gives CDR1 SGDLS, CDR2 YYNGEE. CDR3 protein: CASSEGHPNEQFF. CDR3 DNA sequence: TGTGCCAGCAGCGAGGGACATCCCAATGAGCAGTTCTTC.

This clone came up a few times. The chain links TRBV7-9 to TRBJ2-7; possible D gene TRBD1, 6 bases. Germline CDR1 reads SEHNR; CDR2 reads FQNEAQ (reference sequence). The CDR3 is made up of 15 amino acids. Trimming left V 5 bases short and J 7 bases short, with 21 bases between. CDR3 nucleotides: TGTGCCAGCAGCCCAGGGGCGGACGGGACGAGGGAGCAGTACTTC. Its protein is CASSPGADGTREQYF. Based on the CDR3 plus reference TRBV7-9 and TRBJ2-7, the full variable domain is DTGVSQNPRHKITKRGQNVTFRCDPISEHNRLYWYRQTLGQGPEFLTYFQNEAQLEKSRLLSDRFSAERPKGSFSTLEIQRTEQGDSAMYLCASSPGADGTREQYFGPGTRLTVT.

The rearrangement uses TRBV5-1 and TRBJ2-2; 7 bases are a match to TRBD2. The V segment lost 1 base and the J segment 7 bases; nucleotides outside the gene matches: 4. Germline assignment: CDR1 SGHRS and CDR2 YFSETQ. This CDR3 contains 14 residues. CDR3 protein: CASSLRQRGGELFF. The CDR3 coding sequence is TGCGCCAGCAGCTTGAGGCAGCGGGGCGGGGAGCTGTTTTTT.

The CDR3 coding sequence is TGTGCCAGCAGCCTAGACAGGGGCCAAGAGACCCAGTACTTC. Translation: CASSLDRGQETQYF. V usage is TRBV13 and J usage is TRBJ2-5, with 8 bases fitting TRBD1. The junction had 3 bases not matched to a gene; V was cut back by 5 bases and J by 1 base. The CDR3 runs 14 residues. The V gene's germline CDR1 is PRHDT and CDR2 FYEKMQ (reference sequence).